The 27 T cell receptor beta chains below were found in one sample sequenced in a study of CXCR3-negative and CXCR3-positive naive CD8 T cells. UMI-labeled TRB cDNA libraries were prepared by 5' RACE. TCRdb processed the 5' RACE reads again and assigns one entry to each CDR3 protein, with no DNA. The sample has under 50,000 distinct CDR3 sequences. Sequencing used naive CXCR3- CD8+ T cells from blood. Subset indicated: CD45RO-CCR7+CD27+CD95- naive CD8+ T cells lacking CXCR3 (TNR3-). The receptors shown here come from a human donor in good health. Some clones in this sample may be carry-over from other donors' samples.

V gene TRBV15 combines with J gene TRBJ2-7. This CDR3 contains 13 residues. Germline assignment: CDR1 LNHNV and CDR2 YYDKDF (reference sequence). CDR3 residues: CATSRGSTGEQYF.

The rearrangement joins TRBV7-6 to TRBJ2-3; as DNA is missing, the TRBD2 call by TCRdb cannot be tested. Per germline, CDR1 SGHVS and CDR2 FNYEAQ. This CDR3 comprises 15 residues. This chain's CDR3 is CASNPSGGAADTQYF. Drawing the rest from reference TRBV7-6 and TRBJ2-3, the complete variable domain is GAGVSQSPRYKVTKRGQDVALRCDPISGHVSLYWYRQALGQGPEFLTYFNYEAQQDKSGLPNDRFSAERPEGSISTLTIQRTEQRDSAMYRCASNPSGGAADTQYFGPGTRLTVL.

The rearrangement joins TRBV29-1 to TRBJ1-2; TCRdb picks TRBD1, but there is no DNA to check that call. In germline, CDR1 is SQVTM, CDR2 ANQGSEA. The CDR3 runs to 13 residues. The CDR3 sequence: CSVDPTGPPGYTF. The full variable domain, with the rest looked up from reference TRBV29-1 and TRBJ1-2, is SAVISQKPSRDICQRGTSLTIQCQVDSQVTMMFWYRQQPGQSLTLIATANQGSEATYESGFVIDKFPISRPNLTFSTLTVSNMSPEDSSIYLCSVDPTGPPGYTFGSGTRLTVV.

This chain uses TRBV7-2 with TRBJ2-7; there is no DNA to check the TCRdb D call of TRBD2. The germline V gene encodes CDR1 SGHTA and CDR2 FQGNSA. This CDR3 is built from 14 residues. CDR3 in amino acids: CASSFLSGSYEQYF. Looking up the rest from reference TRBV7-2 and TRBJ2-7 gives the full variable domain: GAGVSQSPSNKVTEKGKDVELRCDPISGHTALYWYRQSLGQGLEFLIYFQGNSAPDKSGLPSDRFSAERTGGSVSTLTIQRTQQEDSAVYLCASSFLSGSYEQYFGPGTRLTVT.

The chain carries TRBV20-1 and TRBJ1-1; the D call from TCRdb, TRBD1, cannot be confirmed without DNA. Germline CDR1 and CDR2: DFQATT and SNEGSKA (reference sequence). The CDR3 extends over 15 amino acids. This CDR3 reads CSAPHAGGRGTEAFF.

This chain's CDR3 is CASKNGPRSEQYF. The J gene is TRBJ2-7, the V gene TRBV5-6; TCRdb calls TRBD2, which cannot be checked without DNA. CDR1 SGHDT and CDR2 YYEEEE come from the germline V gene. The CDR3 loop spans 13 amino acids.

The chain combines TRBV7-3 with TRBJ2-7; TCRdb's D call of TRBD2 is untestable without DNA. Germline V CDR1 and CDR2: SGHTA, FQGTGA. The CDR3 sequence is 14 residues long. CDR3 loop: CASSPSGSGPEQYF.

The chain employs TRBV28 and TRBJ2-7; TCRdb picks TRBD1, but there is no DNA to check that call. CDR1 MDHEN and CDR2 SYDVKM come from the germline V gene. The CDR3 consists of 14 residues. CDR3 in amino acids: CASTPPRGIYEQYF.

The rearrangement uses TRBV28 and TRBJ2-5. This CDR3 spans 16 amino acids. Germline-derived CDR1 and CDR2 are MDHEN and SYDVKM. The CDR3 region is CASSPTLDRFEETQYF.

The chain joins TRBV12-3 or TRBV12-4 to TRBJ1-5; the D call of TRBD1 rests on TCRdb alone, since no DNA is present to check it. This CDR3 has 14 residues. This CDR3 is CASSFNRNNQPQHF.

The genes are TRBV20-1 and TRBJ2-7; TCRdb proposes TRBD1, but this gene call is untestable without DNA. Germline loops: CDR1 DFQATT, CDR2 SNEGSKA (reference sequence). CDR3 size: 14 residues. The CDR3 reads CSARDRGSSYEQYF.

The chain is built from TRBV13 and TRBJ2-6; TCRdb's D call of TRBD2 is untestable without DNA. The CDR3 runs to 17 residues. Germline V lookup: CDR1 PRHDT, CDR2 FYEKMQ (reference sequence). This chain's CDR3 is CASSSLGPASGANVLTF. The complete variable domain, with remaining parts taken from reference TRBV13 and TRBJ2-6, reads AAGVIQSPRHLIKEKRETATLKCYPIPRHDTVYWYQQGPGQDPQFLISFYEKMQSDKGSIPDRFSAQQFSDYHSELNMSSLELGDSALYFCASSSLGPASGANVLTFGAGSRLTVL.

The genes are TRBV15 and TRBJ2-1; TCRdb names TRBD2, which stays unverified in the absence of DNA. Germline CDR1 and CDR2: LNHNV and YYDKDF (reference sequence). This CDR3 contains 16 residues. CDR3 residues: CATSTPRTSTDNEQFF.

The CDR3 region is CASSVSPREEPVTDTQYF. The chain joins TRBV2 to TRBJ2-3; the TRBD2 assignment by TCRdb is unverifiable without DNA. This CDR3 has 18 residues. Germline CDR1 reads SNHLY; CDR2 reads FYNNEI. The entire variable domain, with the rest obtained from reference TRBV2 and TRBJ2-3, is as follows: EPEVTQTPSHQVTQMGQEVILRCVPISNHLYFYWYRQILGQKVEFLVSFYNNEISEKSEIFDDQFSVERPDGSNFTLKIRSTKLEDSAMYFCASSVSPREEPVTDTQYFGPGTRLTVL.

V and J are TRBV9 and TRBJ2-1. Germline V gene data show CDR1 as SGDLS and CDR2 as YYNGEE. The CDR3 loop spans 15 amino acids. CDR3 loop: CASTPSAEPYNEQFF.

The rearrangement uses TRBV28 and TRBJ1-2. The CDR3 is 12 amino acids. The V gene's germline CDR1 is MDHEN and CDR2 SYDVKM. CDR3 protein: CASSFSRQSSAF.

The J gene is TRBJ2-7, the V gene TRBV29-1; TCRdb reports TRBD1, a call that lacks DNA to check it against. The CDR3 runs to 11 residues. Germline V gives CDR1 SQVTM, CDR2 ANQGSEA. The CDR3 protein is CSGNRGNEQYF.

The chain carries TRBV5-6 and TRBJ2-7; TCRdb outputs TRBD2, but without DNA this stays unchecked. Germline V gene data show CDR1 as SGHDT and CDR2 as YYEEEE. The length of the CDR3 is 14 residues. CDR3 residues: CASSFGQSPYEQYF.

The V gene is TRBV2, the J gene TRBJ2-4; as DNA is missing, the TRBD1 call by TCRdb cannot be tested. The CDR3 consists of 13 residues. Germline V CDR1 and CDR2: SNHLY, FYNNEI. CDR3 loop: CASSEKGENIQYF.

V gene TRBV5-1 combines with J gene TRBJ1-5; TCRdb designates TRBD1, a call that cannot be tested without DNA. CDR3 length: 15 amino acids. The germline V gene has CDR1 SGHRS and CDR2 YFSETQ. The CDR3: CASSLEGRQNQPQHF.

The V and J genes are TRBV14 and TRBJ2-2. CDR1 is SGHDN and CDR2 is FVKESK in the germline V gene. The CDR3 is 17 amino acids. The CDR3 loop reads CASSQDYGQLNTGELFF.

The chain has TRBV20-1 and TRBJ2-2. There are 11 residues in the CDR3. Per the germline V gene, CDR1 is DFQATT and CDR2 is SNEGSKA (reference sequence). CDR3 region: CSALATGELFF.

The gene calls are TRBV28 and TRBJ2-7; no DNA is available, so the TRBD1 call from TCRdb remains unchecked. Per the germline V gene, CDR1 is MDHEN and CDR2 is SYDVKM. The CDR3 is made up of 14 amino acids. The CDR3 protein is CASMGQGSSYEQYF.

The genes are TRBV29-1 and TRBJ2-2; the D call of TRBD2 rests on TCRdb alone, since no DNA is present to check it. The germline V gene encodes CDR1 SQVTM and CDR2 ANQGSEA. The CDR3 length is 14 residues. The CDR3 spells CSVNLGLAAGELFF.

This chain joins TRBV2 and TRBJ2-7; absent DNA, TCRdb's TRBD2 call cannot be checked. This CDR3 has 13 amino acids. Germline assignment: CDR1 SNHLY and CDR2 FYNNEI. CDR3 amino acids: CASAQLAGPEQYF.

The chain combines TRBV15 with TRBJ2-5; without DNA, the TCRdb call of TRBD1 cannot be checked. The CDR3 runs 13 residues. Germline CDR1 is LNHNV and CDR2 is YYDKDF (reference sequence). The CDR3 sequence: CATSRSRGETQYF.

The chain has TRBV12-3 or TRBV12-4 and TRBJ2-4; TCRdb designates TRBD1, a call that cannot be tested without DNA. The CDR3 consists of 13 residues. CDR3 sequence: CASRDPLGQASDF.